The sequence of this T cell receptor (beta chain) was determined in a study of Ad26.COV2.S vaccination and SARS-CoV-2 variants. Across the study: As a participant in COV1001, the donor was in the Ad26.COV2.S trial arm. The study, taken as a whole, reports: A substantial breadth of spike-specific CD8+ and CD4+ T cell responses after vaccination has been reported.

V lost 0 bases, J lost 2 bases, and 5 bases lay in between. This CDR3 is built from 13 residues. Germline-derived CDR1 and CDR2 are SGHVS and FNYEAQ. Treatment of the sample: around 19 received Ad26.COV2.S at low or high dose, single or two shots; a few received placebo; per-sample allocation not given. Sampling took place 63 days after the first vaccine or placebo injection. Here immunoSEQ multiplex PCR was the method, and the copy in TCRdb shows in-frame clones only, minus some. The data contain some 340,000 clones, around four fifths of them seen just once; the ten biggest clones take up under 2.5%. A note on this clone: The antigen is undetermined.

J is TRBJ2-7 and V is TRBV7-6; D gene uncertain. The receptor comes from a person between 18 and 65 years old who received the Ad26.COV2.S COVID-19 vaccine or a placebo. This specimen was peripheral blood, taken in a trial of Ad26.COV2.S vaccine versus placebo. The DNA for the CDR3 is TGTGCCAGCAGCTTAGCGACGGCCTACGAGCAGTACTTC. It is translated as CASSLATAYEQYF.